One and the same sample provided the 23 T cell receptor beta chains below, sequenced in a study of blood T cell repertoires in COVID-19. The assay was immunoSEQ multiplex PCR, and TCRdb's table has in-frame clones only and misses some. In the table there are under 300,000 clones, approximately 80% of which are singletons. The sequenced material came from peripheral blood. The source of these receptors is a woman of 80 years or more with acute or convalescent COVID-19.

The chain recombines TRBV7-9 with TRBJ2-7; the match to TRBD1 covers 11 bases. Germline CDR1 and CDR2: SEHNR and FQNEAQ (reference sequence). The V segment lost 5 bases and the J segment 7 bases; nucleotides outside the gene matches: 7. The CDR3 covers 14 residues. This CDR3 is CASSRGQGAREQYF. In DNA form, the CDR3 reads TGTGCCAGCAGCCGCGGACAGGGGGCGCGGGAGCAGTACTTC.

The chain employs TRBV7-8 and TRBJ1-5; TRBD1 aligns across 7 bases. J was trimmed by 4 bases and V by 1 base; bases with no gene match: 10. From germline, CDR1 is SGHVS and CDR2 FQNEAQ. The CDR3 has 17 amino acids. Written as DNA, the CDR3 is TGTGCCAGCAGCTTAGTGACAGGGACAGAAATTAATCAGCCCCAGCATTTT. Its translation is CASSLVTGTEINQPQHF.

The rearrangement links TRBV29-1 to TRBJ1-2, with D possibly TRBD1 on 5 matching bases. V lost 6 bases and J lost 8, with 22 bases in between. The CDR3 runs to 14 residues. Germline V lookup: CDR1 SQVTM, CDR2 ANQGSEA. CDR3 amino acids: CSVAFGDSPRGYTF. In nucleotides, the CDR3 is TGCAGCGTCGCATTCGGCGACAGCCCCAGGGGCTACACCTTC.

In its sample, this clone was seen once. The chain links TRBV27 to TRBJ2-7; TRBD1 is a possible D gene (5 bases). Germline-derived CDR1 and CDR2 are MNHEY and SMNVEV (reference sequence). V was shortened by 4 bases and J by 0 bases, with 13 bases between the two germline ends. The CDR3 is 15 amino acids. The CDR3 DNA sequence: TGTGCCAGCAGTTCGCGGTTCGACAGCTCCTACGAGCAGTACTTC. Encoded protein: CASSSRFDSSYEQYF.

The chain recombines TRBV5-1 with TRBJ2-4, with D perhaps matching TRBD1 (5 bases). CDR3 size: 17 residues. V was shortened by 4 bases and J by 0 bases, with 17 bases between the two germline ends. Germline-derived CDR1 and CDR2 are SGHRS and YFSETQ. CDR3 in DNA: TGCGCCAGCAGCCGAAACGACAGATCTATAGCCAAAAACATTCAGTACTTC. Its translation is CASSRNDRSIAKNIQYF. The full variable domain, with the rest looked up from reference TRBV5-1 and TRBJ2-4, is KAGVTQTPRYLIKTRGQQVTLSCSPISGHRSVSWYQQTPGQGLQFLFEYFSETQRNKGNFPGRFSGRQFSNSRSEMNVSTLELGDSALYLCASSRNDRSIAKNIQYFGAGTRLSVL.

The chain combines TRBV5-1 with TRBJ1-4, with a weak D call TRBD1 (6 bases). The CDR3 contains 14 residues. CDR1 is SGHRS, CDR2 YFSETQ, per germline. The V end was cut by 7 bases, the J end by 7 bases, with 17 bases between. CDR3 DNA sequence: TGCGCCAGCGCCTCCGGGGGGCTGGGTGAAAAACTGTTTTTT. It yields the protein CASASGGLGEKLFF.

The chain couples TRBV5-1 to TRBJ2-2; D possibly corresponds to TRBD1 (5 bases). Trimming cost V 6 bases and J 8 bases, with 14 bases left between them. Germline values: CDR1 SGHRS, CDR2 YFSETQ. CDR3 size: 13 residues. The CDR3 bases are TGCGCCAGCACCCCCCGGACAAGGGGGGAGCTGTTTTTT. This encodes CASTPRTRGELFF.

This chain uses TRBV7-2 with TRBJ2-5; 7 positions match TRBD2. CDR3 size: 15 residues. The germline V gene has CDR1 SGHTA and CDR2 FQGNSA. Unmatched junction bases numbered 6, after V lost 3 bases and J lost 2 bases. Here the CDR3 reads CASSLGTKIQETQYF. CDR3 in DNA: TGTGCCAGCAGCTTGGGGACTAAAATTCAAGAGACCCAGTACTTC.

This chain uses TRBV2 with TRBJ2-7; the match to TRBD1 covers 11 bases. Germline trimming cut 8 bases from V and 4 bases from J; bases unmatched to any gene: 10. Germline V gene sequence: CDR1 SNHLY, CDR2 FYNNEI. This CDR3 is 15 amino acids long. CDR3: CASLGQGEKFYEQYF. CDR3 sequence (DNA): TGTGCCAGCCTGGGACAGGGGGAAAAATTTTACGAGCAGTACTTC.

This clone has only one observation. This chain joins TRBV5-1 and TRBJ2-5; TRBD1 matches at 7 bases. CDR1 is SGHRS and CDR2 is YFSETQ in the germline V gene. V lost 3 bases, J lost 5 bases, and 10 bases stayed unmatched. The CDR3 spans 15 residues. The CDR3: CASSSGTVDGETQYF. Here the CDR3 DNA reads TGCGCCAGCAGCTCGGGGACAGTGGATGGCGAGACCCAGTACTTC.

The chain uses TRBV19 and TRBJ2-7; a possible D gene is TRBD1 (6 bases). CDR3 size: 15 residues. Germline CDR1 reads LNHDA; CDR2 reads SQIVND (reference sequence). The V end lost 3 bases, the J end lost 3 bases, and 15 bases lay between the germline ends. The CDR3 loop is CASSITGLEGYEQYF. CDR3 in DNA: TGTGCCAGTAGTATCACAGGGCTAGAGGGCTACGAGCAGTACTTC.

The chain joins TRBV28 to TRBJ1-6; D gene unclear. The CDR3 runs 14 residues. Germline values: CDR1 MDHEN, CDR2 SYDVKM. Trimming stripped 0 bases from V and 9 bases from J, with 9 bases between. The CDR3 DNA follows: TGTGCCAGCAGTTTATGGGACGGAGGTTCACCCCTCCACTTT. Translating it yields CASSLWDGGSPLHF.

This chain joins TRBV3-1 (or the pseudogene TRBV3-2) and TRBJ1-1, with D unclear. Trimming cost V 1 base and J 1 base, with 10 bases left between them. The V gene's germline CDR1 is LGHDT and CDR2 YNNKEL (reference sequence). The CDR3 extends over 15 amino acids. The CDR3 DNA follows: TGTGCCAGCAGCCAAGTTTCGGTCAAGAACACTGAAGCTTTCTTT. As protein: CASSQVSVKNTEAFF.

The sample holds a few counts of this clone. The V and J genes are TRBV29-1 and TRBJ1-1, with TRBD1 matching 7 bases. This CDR3 region has 11 residues. Germline V gene data show CDR1 as SQVTM and CDR2 as ANQGSEA. V lost 7 bases and J lost 4; bases outside the gene matches: 3. CDR3 region: CSGYRGTEAFF. The CDR3 nucleotides are TGCAGCGGTTACAGGGGCACTGAAGCTTTCTTT.

This chain links TRBV5-5 with TRBJ1-6; 11 positions match TRBD1. Germline CDR1 SGHKS, CDR2 YYEKEE (reference sequence). The CDR3 extends over 14 amino acids. The ends lost 3 bases at V and 10 bases at J; junction bases unmatched: 3. In DNA form, the CDR3 reads TGTGCCAGCAGCTGGGGACAGGGGGTATCACCCCTCCACTTT. Translated: CASSWGQGVSPLHF.

The rearrangement uses TRBV6-5 and TRBJ1-4, with 8 bases identical to TRBD1. The CDR3 contains 14 residues. The trim removed 5 bases at V and 8 bases at J, leaving 7 bases unmatched. Germline CDR1 is MNHEY and CDR2 is SVGAGI. CDR3: CASSRDRGDEKLFF. The CDR3 bases are TGTGCCAGCAGTAGAGACAGGGGAGACGAAAAACTGTTTTTT.

The chain joins TRBV24-1 to TRBJ2-4; D might be TRBD1 (6 bases). The CDR3 runs to 15 residues. The V gene's germline CDR1 is KGHDR and CDR2 SFDVKD. Between the trimmed V and J ends, which lost 4 bases and 0 bases, there was a span of 9 bases. The CDR3 DNA reads as TGTGCCACCAGTGAGGGGACATTAGCCAAAAACATTCAGTACTTC. This encodes CATSEGTLAKNIQYF.

This clone has a single count. The chain links TRBV15 to TRBJ1-4; D unresolved. V lost 0 bases to trimming and J lost 8 bases, with 13 bases between them. Looked up from germline, CDR1 is LNHNV and CDR2 is YYDKDF (reference sequence). The CDR3 consists of 15 residues. CDR3 sequence (DNA): TGTGCCACCAGCAGAGACCCCTCCCGGAGCGAAAAACTGTTTTTT. Amino acids: CATSRDPSRSEKLFF.

This sequence joins TRBV12-3 or TRBV12-4 and TRBJ1-2, with D maybe TRBD1 (5 bases). The CDR3 runs 13 residues. V lost 4 bases and J 7 bases, leaving 13 bases between the germline ends. CDR3 sequence (DNA): TGTGCCAGCAGTTCGGCCGAAAGGGGTGGCTACACCTTC. It yields the protein CASSSAERGGYTF.

The gene calls are TRBV16 and TRBJ1-5; D ambiguous. The CDR3 has 14 residues. V lost 4 bases to trimming and J lost 2 bases, with 9 bases between them. Germline V gene lookup returns CDR1 KGHSY and CDR2 FQNENV. The CDR3: CASSRLTGNQPQHF. CDR3 nucleotide sequence: TGTGCCAGCAGCCGCCTCACAGGCAATCAGCCCCAGCATTTT.

The chain has TRBV6-5 and TRBJ1-3; 10 nucleotides agree with TRBD1. V shed 7 bases, J shed 5 bases, and the junction held 5 bases outside the gene matches. CDR1 and CDR2 from the germline V gene are MNHEY and SVGAGI. The CDR3 is 14 residues long. In DNA form, the CDR3 reads TGTGCCAGCACGGGACAGGGGTCCCGAAACACCATATATTTT. As protein: CASTGQGSRNTIYF.

The chain employs TRBV7-9 and TRBJ1-2; perhaps TRBD1 as D (5 bases). The V and J ends lost 1 base and 10 bases respectively, with 13 bases between them. CDR1 is SEHNR and CDR2 is FQNEAQ in the germline V gene (reference sequence). The CDR3 has 13 amino acids. The CDR3 nucleotides are TGTGCCAGCAGCTTAGTCGACAGAAGATCCTACACCTTC. This translates into CASSLVDRRSYTF.

In DNA, the CDR3 is TGTGCCAGCAGCCCAGGGAGGCCGGGGGGCTACACCTTC. Amino acid sequence: CASSPGRPGGYTF. The V and J genes are TRBV3-1 (or the pseudogene TRBV3-2) and TRBJ1-2; perhaps TRBD1 as D (5 bases). Germline V CDR1 and CDR2: LGHDT, YNNKEL (reference sequence). The CDR3 runs to 13 residues. The V end was cut by 4 bases, the J end by 8 bases, with 14 bases between.